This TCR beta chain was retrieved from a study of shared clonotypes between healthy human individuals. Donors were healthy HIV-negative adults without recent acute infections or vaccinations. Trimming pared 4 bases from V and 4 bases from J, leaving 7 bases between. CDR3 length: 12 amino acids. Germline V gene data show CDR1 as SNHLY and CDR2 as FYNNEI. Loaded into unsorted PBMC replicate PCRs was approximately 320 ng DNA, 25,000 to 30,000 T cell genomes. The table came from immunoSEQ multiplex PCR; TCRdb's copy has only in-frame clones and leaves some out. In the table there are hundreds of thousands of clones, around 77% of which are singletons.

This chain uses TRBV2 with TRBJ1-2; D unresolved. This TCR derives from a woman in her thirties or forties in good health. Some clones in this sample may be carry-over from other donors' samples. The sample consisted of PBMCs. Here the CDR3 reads CASSVIPYGYTF. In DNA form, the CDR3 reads TGTGCCAGCAGTGTGATCCCCTATGGCTACACCTTC.